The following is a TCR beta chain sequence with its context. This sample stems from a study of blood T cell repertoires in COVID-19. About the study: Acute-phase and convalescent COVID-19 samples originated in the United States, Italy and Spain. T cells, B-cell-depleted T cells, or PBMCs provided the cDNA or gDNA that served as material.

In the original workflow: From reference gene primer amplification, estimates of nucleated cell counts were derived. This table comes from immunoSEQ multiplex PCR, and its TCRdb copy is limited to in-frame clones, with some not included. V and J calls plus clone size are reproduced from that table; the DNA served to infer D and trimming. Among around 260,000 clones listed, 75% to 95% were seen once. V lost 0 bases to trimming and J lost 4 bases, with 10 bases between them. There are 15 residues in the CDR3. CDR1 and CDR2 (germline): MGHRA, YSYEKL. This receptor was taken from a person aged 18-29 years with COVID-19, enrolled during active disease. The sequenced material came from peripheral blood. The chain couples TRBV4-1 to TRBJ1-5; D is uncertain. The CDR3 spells CASSQDQAGNQPQHF. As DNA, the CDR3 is TGCGCCAGCAGCCAAGATCAGGCGGGTAATCAGCCCCAGCATTTT.